The entry that follows covers one T cell receptor beta chain sequence. This record comes from a study of control samples from healthy donors and cancer patients. The V gene's germline CDR1 is MRHNA and CDR2 SNTAGT. Trimming stripped 0 bases from V and 4 bases from J, with 16 bases between. The CDR3 sequence is 16 residues long. Profiled with immunoSEQ multiplex PCR; TCRdb holds only in-frame clones, not every one. The table records some 150,000 clones, about 94% of them present only once. The rearrangement uses TRBV6-4 and TRBJ2-7, with D possibly TRBD1 on 5 matching bases. The sequence derives from a man aged 55 to 70 with colorectal cancer. What was sequenced was PBMCs. The CDR3 DNA reads TGTGCCAGCAGTGACTCTTGGACAACCGCCCCGTACGAGCAGTACTTC. It translates to CASSDSWTTAPYEQYF.